These 27 T cell receptor beta chains came from one sample sequenced in a study of vaccination and CD4 T cells after COVID-19. Stated treatment: roughly 10-day PBMC culture with coronavirus spike peptide pools or control peptides (ViraFEST assay). The Oncomine TCR Beta short-read assay sequenced DNA from cultured CD4+ T cells. TCRdb used MiXCR to reprocess the PCR reads, holding one entry per CDR3 protein. The sample lists 15,000 to 20,000 distinct CDR3 sequences, roughly 63% occurring once. These TCRs are of unknown antigen specificity. Sequencing used CD4+ T cells from blood, cultured in vitro. The receptor set was obtained from a human donor who had recovered from COVID-19.

The chain has TRBV19 and TRBJ1-1; 9 bases fit TRBD1. The germline V gene has CDR1 LNHDA and CDR2 SQIVND (reference sequence). The ends lost 5 bases at V and 0 bases at J; junction bases unmatched: 19. The length of the CDR3 is 20 residues. The CDR3 here is CASSSWHRDREISMNTEAFF. DNA of the CDR3: TGTGCCAGTAGTTCATGGCACCGGGACAGGGAAATATCTATGAACACTGAAGCTTTCTTT.

Only a few counts were recorded for this clonotype. The V and J genes are TRBV5-1 and TRBJ2-1; 10 positions match TRBD1. The germline V gene encodes CDR1 SGHRS and CDR2 YFSETQ. Germline trimming cut 4 bases from V and 4 bases from J; bases unmatched to any gene: 5. The CDR3 is 15 residues long. The chain's CDR3 is CASSREGQGYNEQFF. CDR3 DNA: TGCGCCAGCAGCCGAGAGGGACAGGGGTACAATGAGCAGTTCTTC.

CDR3 nucleotides: TGTGCCAGCAGCTCCAGTTCCTACCAGACCCAGTACTTC. It specifies CASSSSSYQTQYF. The gene calls are TRBV11-3 and TRBJ2-5; D remains ambiguous. Germline CDR1 is SGHNT and CDR2 is YENEEA. Trimming pared 4 bases from V and 6 bases from J, leaving 12 bases between. The CDR3 is 13 amino acids.

The V gene is TRBV6-1, the J gene TRBJ2-7; the D is unclear. V lost 3 bases, J lost 2 bases, and 14 bases lay in between. This CDR3 has 15 amino acids. Germline lookup yields CDR1 MNHNS and CDR2 SASEGT. The CDR3 DNA is TGTGCCAGCAGTGAGACTTGGACGGATACCTACGAGCAGTACTTC. Protein sequence: CASSETWTDTYEQYF.

This clonotype was picked up a small number of times. The chain combines TRBV30 with TRBJ1-2; 7 bases fit TRBD1. Looked up from germline, CDR1 is GTSNPN and CDR2 is SVGIG (reference sequence). With V trimmed by 1 base and J by 2 bases, 4 bases remained unmatched. This CDR3 spans 14 amino acids. CDR3 DNA: TGTGCCTGGAGTGAAGCGACAGGGAACTATGGCTACACCTTC. This encodes CAWSEATGNYGYTF. The full variable domain, completed using reference TRBV30 and TRBJ1-2, is SQTIHQWPATLVQPVGSPLSLECTVEGTSNPNLYWYRQAAGRGLQLLFYSVGIGQISSEVPQNLSASRPQDRQFILSSKKLLLSDSGFYLCAWSEATGNYGYTFGSGTRLTVV.

This clonotype was recorded a few times. The rearrangement joins TRBV6-1 to TRBJ2-3, with TRBD2 matching 7 bases. There are 15 residues in the CDR3. Germline CDR1 and CDR2: MNHNS and SASEGT. V shed 6 bases and J 0 bases; nucleotides not matched to a gene: 6. CDR3 sequence: CASRASGSSTDTQYF. The CDR3 DNA is TGTGCCAGCAGGGCTAGCGGATCGAGCACAGATACGCAGTATTTT.

This clonotype was seen more than once but under ten times. The genes are TRBV6-5 and TRBJ1-2, with 7 bases matching TRBD1. Trimming removed 2 bases from V and 4 bases from J; junction bases left unmatched: 13. The length of the CDR3 is 17 residues. The germline V gene encodes CDR1 MNHEY and CDR2 SVGAGI. The CDR3 loop reads CASSYAGQVPGRYGYTF. CDR3 nucleotide sequence: TGTGCCAGCAGTTACGCCGGACAGGTCCCAGGGCGCTATGGCTACACCTTC.

This clonotype is categorized as medium-sized. The J gene is TRBJ1-2, the V gene TRBV2; no firm D call. CDR1 and CDR2 from the germline V gene are SNHLY and FYNNEI. There are 10 residues in the CDR3. V was trimmed by 8 bases and J by 11 bases, leaving 12 bases between them. The CDR3 sequence: CASGGSMYTF. CDR3 bases: TGTGCCAGCGGCGGGTCGATGTACACCTTC.

J is TRBJ1-4 and V is TRBV28; D perhaps matches TRBD1 (6 bases). With 5 bases removed from V and 2 bases from J, the gap between germline ends came to 12 bases. The CDR3 spans 15 residues. Germline V lookup: CDR1 MDHEN, CDR2 SYDVKM. CDR3 nucleotide sequence: TGTGCCAGCAGTGGAGGGGGTAGGACTAATGAAAAACTGTTTTTT. Protein sequence: CASSGGGRTNEKLFF. The full variable domain, completed using reference TRBV28 and TRBJ1-4, is DVKVTQSSRYLVKRTGEKVFLECVQDMDHENMFWYRQDPGLGLRLIYFSYDVKMKEKGDIPEGYSVSREKKERFSLILESASTNQTSMYLCASSGGGRTNEKLFFGSGTQLSVL.

The rearrangement links TRBV19 to TRBJ2-6; 7 nucleotides align to TRBD2. The CDR3 contains 17 residues. CDR1 is LNHDA, CDR2 SQIVND, per germline (reference sequence). Trimming cost V 7 bases and J 2 bases; bases outside gene matches: 11. The CDR3 spells CASTPGRGVPGANVLTF. The CDR3 DNA reads as TGTGCCAGTACCCCTGGGAGGGGAGTCCCTGGGGCCAACGTCCTGACTTTC.

This chain joins TRBV19 and TRBJ1-6, with D unresolved. V was pared by 5 bases and J by 0 bases, with 20 bases between. The germline CDR1 and CDR2 sequences are LNHDA and SQIVND (reference sequence). CDR3 length equals 19 residues. The DNA of the CDR3 is TGTGCCAGTAGTGTATCCTTACGGGATACAGCCTCCTATAATTCACCCCTCCACTTT. It specifies CASSVSLRDTASYNSPLHF.

This clonotype was counted only a few times. Written as DNA, the CDR3 is TGTGCCAGCAGTGTTCGGCACAGCACAGATACGCAGTATTTT. Translation: CASSVRHSTDTQYF. This chain connects TRBV6-1 to TRBJ2-3; no clear D gene. The V end lost 4 bases, the J end lost 0 bases, and 8 bases lay between the germline ends. Per germline, CDR1 MNHNS and CDR2 SASEGT. This CDR3 spans 14 amino acids.

The CDR3, as DNA: TGCAGTGCCCTGACAGGGGCCCATACGCAGTATTTT. As protein: CSALTGAHTQYF. J is TRBJ2-3 and V is TRBV20-1; 8 bases are a match to TRBD1. The V gene end was trimmed by 6 bases and the J gene end by 7 bases; junction bases not matched to a gene: 6. Per the germline V gene, CDR1 is DFQATT and CDR2 is SNEGSKA (reference sequence). This CDR3 region has 12 residues.

This clonotype was detected a few times. This rearrangement joins TRBV6-5 to TRBJ1-1; D unresolved. V lost 4 bases, J lost 0 bases, and 12 bases lay in between. CDR1 MNHEY and CDR2 SVGAGI come from the germline V gene. CDR3 length: 15 residues. This CDR3 is CASSSQGPMNTEAFF. In DNA, the CDR3 is TGTGCCAGCAGTTCACAAGGTCCAATGAACACTGAAGCTTTCTTT.

The gene calls are TRBV7-2 and TRBJ1-5, with unresolved D. The V gene's germline CDR1 is SGHTA and CDR2 FQGNSA. The CDR3 totals 14 residues. Trimming shortened V by 1 base and J by 5 bases, and 9 bases separated the two germline ends. CDR3 coding DNA: TGTGCCAGCAGCTTAGGATCTGGTGATCAGCCCCAGCATTTT. It specifies CASSLGSGDQPQHF.

The chain couples TRBV6-2 or TRBV6-3 to TRBJ1-2; D might be TRBD1 (6 bases). Trimming cost V 6 bases and J 0 bases, with 8 bases left between them. Germline assignment: CDR1 MNHEY and CDR2 SVGEGT. The CDR3 length is 13 residues. CDR3: CASSDRPNYGYTF. The CDR3 bases are TGTGCCAGCAGCGACAGGCCTAACTATGGCTACACCTTC.

V gene TRBV19 combines with J gene TRBJ1-1; D is possibly TRBD1 (5 bases). The CDR3 runs 15 residues. V lost 5 bases and J lost 3, with 16 bases in between. The germline gives CDR1 LNHDA, CDR2 SQIVND (reference sequence). The CDR3 sequence is CASSPGPAKDTEAFF. CDR3 bases: TGTGCCAGTAGTCCGGGGCCCGCCAAGGACACTGAAGCTTTCTTT.

In its sample, this clonotype was seen a few times. The chain recombines TRBV12-3 or TRBV12-4 with TRBJ2-7; 7 bases match TRBD2. The CDR3 is 13 residues long. Trimming cost V 5 bases and J 7 bases; bases outside gene matches: 8. The CDR3 protein is CASSRSGDLEQYF. The CDR3 DNA is TGTGCCAGCAGTCGAAGCGGGGACCTTGAGCAGTACTTC.

This sequence joins TRBV28 and TRBJ1-2; D gene unclear. This CDR3 spans 11 amino acids. The V and J ends lost 5 bases and 3 bases respectively, with 4 bases between them. CDR1 and CDR2 (germline): MDHEN, SYDVKM. The DNA for the CDR3 is TGTGCCAGCAGTCGGGACTATGGCTACACCTTC. The encoded protein is CASSRDYGYTF.

The gene calls are TRBV20-1 and TRBJ1-3; D unclear. V lost 0 bases to trimming and J lost 5 bases, with 11 bases between them. This CDR3 has 14 amino acids. Germline V gene data show CDR1 as DFQATT and CDR2 as SNEGSKA (reference sequence). The CDR3 DNA reads TGCAGTGCTAGAGATCGAGCGGGGAGAAACACCATATATTTT. Amino acids: CSARDRAGRNTIYF.

The chain has TRBV23-1 and TRBJ1-2; no reliable D call. TRBV23-1 has ORF status, its function being uncertain. This CDR3 contains 13 residues. V lost 5 bases and J lost 3, with 10 bases in between. DNA of the CDR3: TGCGCCAGCAGTGGACCCCTTGACTATGGCTACACCTTC. Its protein is CASSGPLDYGYTF.

The rearrangement uses TRBV6-5 and TRBJ1-1; D may be TRBD1 (6 bases). The V end lost 4 bases, the J end lost 3 bases, and 12 bases lay between the germline ends. The CDR3 is made up of 14 amino acids. Germline CDR1 reads MNHEY; CDR2 reads SVGAGI. The CDR3: CASSSAGGHTEAFF. In nucleotides, the CDR3 is TGTGCCAGCAGTTCCGCCGGGGGGCACACTGAAGCTTTCTTT.

This clonotype occurred a few times. The chain couples TRBV7-9 to TRBJ2-3; 8 bases align to TRBD2. Germline V lookup: CDR1 SEHNR, CDR2 FQNEAQ (reference sequence). The CDR3 consists of 15 residues. V lost 5 bases to trimming and J lost 3 bases; unmatched junction nucleotides: 7. The DNA of the CDR3 is TGTGCCAGCAGCCGAATTAGCGGGGAGACAGATACGCAGTATTTT. Its protein product is CASSRISGETDTQYF.

In the case of this clonotype: One end of the junction is discordant with germline, which a read error may explain. This chain uses TRBV6-1 with TRBJ1-5; 8 positions agree with TRBD1. Germline loops: CDR1 MNHNS, CDR2 SASEGT. This CDR3 region has 15 residues. The CDR3 region is CASREGTGRNQPQHF. CDR3 coding DNA: TGTGCCAGCAGGGAAGGGACAGGCAGAAATCAGCCCCAGCATTTT.

This clonotype has more than one count but fewer than ten. The chain carries TRBV19 and TRBJ1-5; D remains ambiguous. Deletions cut 3 bases from V and 2 bases from J, with 14 bases between. The CDR3 runs to 16 residues. Germline CDR1 LNHDA, CDR2 SQIVND (reference sequence). Written as DNA, the CDR3 is TGTGCCAGTAGTATGGGCCACAGATCCGGCAATCAGCCCCAGCATTTT. Residues: CASSMGHRSGNQPQHF.

V is TRBV11-3 and J is TRBJ2-6; D remains ambiguous. Germline V gene sequence: CDR1 SGHNT, CDR2 YENEEA. This CDR3 region has 17 residues. V was shortened by 0 bases and J by 0 bases, with 9 bases between the two germline ends. The CDR3 sequence: CASSLEAVVSGANVLTF. The CDR3 nucleotides are TGTGCCAGCAGCTTAGAGGCCGTCGTCTCTGGGGCCAACGTCCTGACTTTC.

This clonotype was recorded a few times. V usage is TRBV10-3 and J usage is TRBJ1-2; 7 bases align to TRBD1. Germline lookup yields CDR1 ENHRY and CDR2 SYGVKD. Trimming took 9 bases from V and 4 from J; bases not matched to a gene: 8. The CDR3 totals 13 residues. This chain's CDR3 is CAIATGAGYGYTF. The CDR3 coding sequence is TGTGCCATAGCCACAGGGGCAGGCTATGGCTACACCTTC.